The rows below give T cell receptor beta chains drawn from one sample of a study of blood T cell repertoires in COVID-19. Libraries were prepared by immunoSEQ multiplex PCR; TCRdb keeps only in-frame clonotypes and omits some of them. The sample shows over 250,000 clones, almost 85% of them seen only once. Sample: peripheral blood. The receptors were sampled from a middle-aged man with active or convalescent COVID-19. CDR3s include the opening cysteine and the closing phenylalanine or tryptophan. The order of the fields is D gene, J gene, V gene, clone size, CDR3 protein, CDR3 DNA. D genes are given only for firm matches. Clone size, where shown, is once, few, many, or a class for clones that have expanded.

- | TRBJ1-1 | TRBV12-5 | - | CASGLVQGAEAFF | TGTGCTAGTGGTTTGGTACAGGGCGCTGAAGCTTTCTTT
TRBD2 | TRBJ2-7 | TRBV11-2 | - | CASSLEASGFGGYEQYF | TGTGCCAGCAGCTTAGAAGCTAGCGGGTTTGGGGGCTACGAGCAGTACTTC
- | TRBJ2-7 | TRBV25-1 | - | CASSDEGTYEQYF | TGTGCCAGCAGTGACGAGGGAACCTACGAGCAGTACTTC
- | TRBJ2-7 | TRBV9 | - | CASSVGFGSWLKRLSYEQYF | TGTGCCAGCAGCGTAGGATTCGGGAGTTGGTTGAAACGGCTTTCCTACGAGCAGTACTTC
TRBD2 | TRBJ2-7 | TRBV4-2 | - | CASSQGSLAGGVEQYF | TGTGCCAGCAGCCAAGGATCCCTAGCGGGAGGAGTAGAGCAGTACTTC
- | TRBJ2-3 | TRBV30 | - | CAWRTGNQPQYF | TGTGCCTGGAGGACAGGCAATCAGCCCCAGTATTTT
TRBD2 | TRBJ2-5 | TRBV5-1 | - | CASSSSSGAGETQYF | TGCGCCAGCAGCTCCTCCAGCGGGGCTGGAGAGACCCAGTACTTC
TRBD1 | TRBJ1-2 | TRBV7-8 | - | CASSATGGDLYGYTF | TGTGCCAGCAGCGCCACAGGGGGCGATCTCTATGGCTACACCTTC
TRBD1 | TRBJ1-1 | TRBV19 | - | CASSIMDRGTEAFF | TGTGCCAGTAGTATAATGGACAGGGGCACTGAAGCTTTCTTT
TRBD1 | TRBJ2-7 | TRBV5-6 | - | CASSLGQGPHEQYF | TGTGCCAGCAGCTTGGGACAGGGGCCCCACGAGCAGTACTTC
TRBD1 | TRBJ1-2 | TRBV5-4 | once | CATEDRAQPHYGYTF | TGTGCCACAGAAGACAGGGCCCAGCCCCACTATGGCTACACCTTC
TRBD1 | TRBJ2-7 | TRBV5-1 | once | CASSWGTGSYEQYF | TGCGCCAGCAGCTGGGGGACAGGTTCCTACGAGCAGTACTTC
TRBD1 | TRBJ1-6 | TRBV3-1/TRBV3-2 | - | CASSPGTANSPLHF | TGTGCCAGCAGCCCCGGGACAGCTAATTCACCCCTCCACTTT
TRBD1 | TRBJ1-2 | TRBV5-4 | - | CASKRTGPIGDYGYTF | TGTGCCAGCAAGCGGACAGGTCCGATAGGAGACTATGGCTACACCTTC
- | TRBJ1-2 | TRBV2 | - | CASSVGQFYGYTF | TGTGCCAGCAGTGTCGGACAGTTCTATGGCTACACCTTC
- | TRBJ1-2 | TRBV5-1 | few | CASRVTGSNYGYTF | TGCGCCAGCAGGGTCACAGGATCTAACTATGGCTACACCTTC
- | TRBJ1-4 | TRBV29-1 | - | CSACYGRNEKLFF | TGCAGTGCTTGCTACGGGAGAAATGAAAAACTGTTTTTT
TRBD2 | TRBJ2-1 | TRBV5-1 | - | CASSLSGRDEQFF | TGCGCCAGCAGCTTAAGCGGGAGGGATGAGCAGTTCTTC
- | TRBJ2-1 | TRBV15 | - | CATSPSENEQFF | TGTGCCACCAGCCCTTCCGAGAATGAGCAGTTCTTC
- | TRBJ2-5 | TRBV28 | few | CASSHTGVGETQYF | TGTGCCAGCAGTCACACGGGAGTAGGGGAGACCCAGTACTTC
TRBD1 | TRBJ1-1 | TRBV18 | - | CASSPNRGQGTEAFF | TGTGCCAGCTCACCCAACAGGGGGCAGGGCACTGAAGCTTTCTTT
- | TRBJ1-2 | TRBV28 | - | CASSGGAGWVNYGYTF | TGTGCCAGCAGTGGGGGGGCAGGATGGGTTAACTATGGCTACACCTTC
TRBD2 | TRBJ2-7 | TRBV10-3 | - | CAIRTSGRVQYF | TGTGCCATCAGGACTAGCGGGAGGGTGCAGTACTTC
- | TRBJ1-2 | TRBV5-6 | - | CASSLTEPGGYTF | TGTGCCAGCAGCCTGACAGAACCGGGTGGCTACACCTTC
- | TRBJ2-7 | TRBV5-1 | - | CASSLVGNYPYEQYF | TGCGCCAGCAGCTTGGTCGGTAATTACCCCTACGAGCAGTACTTC
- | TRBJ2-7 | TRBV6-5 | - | CASSYSIGRGYEQYF | TGTGCCAGCAGTTACTCGATTGGCCGCGGCTACGAGCAGTACTTC
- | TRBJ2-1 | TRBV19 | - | CASSIRGNEQFF | TGTGCCAGTAGTATTAGGGGCAATGAGCAGTTCTTC
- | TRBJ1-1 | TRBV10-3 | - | CAISGAQFSEAFF | TGTGCCATCAGTGGGGCGCAGTTTAGTGAAGCTTTCTTT
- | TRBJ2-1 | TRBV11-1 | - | CASSSGEGEQFF | TGTGCCAGCAGCTCCGGAGAGGGTGAGCAGTTCTTC
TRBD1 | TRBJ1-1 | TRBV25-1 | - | CASNVQGERTEAFF | TGTGCCAGCAATGTACAGGGGGAGCGCACTGAAGCTTTCTTT
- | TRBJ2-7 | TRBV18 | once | CASSPARGSYEQYF | TGTGCCAGCTCACCGGCACGGGGCTCCTACGAGCAGTACTTC
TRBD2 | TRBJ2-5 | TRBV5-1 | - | CASSWTSAETQYF | TGCGCCAGCAGCTGGACTAGTGCGGAGACCCAGTACTTC
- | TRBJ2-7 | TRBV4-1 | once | CASSPLVSSYEQYF | TGCGCCAGCAGCCCCTTGGTTAGCTCCTACGAGCAGTACTTC
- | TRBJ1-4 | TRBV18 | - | CASSPDSGEKLFF | TGTGCCAGCTCACCCGACTCCGGCGAAAAACTGTTTTTT
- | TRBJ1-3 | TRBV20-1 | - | CSASSAKIYF | TGCAGTGCTAGTAGCGCCAAGATATATTTT
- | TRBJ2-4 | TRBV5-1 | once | CASSSNAKNIQYF | TGCGCCAGCAGCTCCAATGCCAAAAACATTCAGTACTTC
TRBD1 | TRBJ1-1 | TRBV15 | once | CATSRNRDRVGRAFF | TGTGCCACCAGCAGAAACCGCGACAGGGTTGGGCGAGCTTTCTTT
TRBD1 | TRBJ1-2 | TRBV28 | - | CASGTGGPSYGYTF | TGTGCCAGCGGTACAGGGGGCCCCTCGTATGGCTACACCTTC
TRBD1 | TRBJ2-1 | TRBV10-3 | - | CAISEGDSRPPYNEQFF | TGTGCCATCAGTGAAGGGGACAGTCGACCCCCGTACAATGAGCAGTTCTTC
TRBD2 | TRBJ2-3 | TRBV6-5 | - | CASSSRLAGITDTQYF | TGTGCCAGCAGTTCGCGACTAGCGGGAATCACAGATACGCAGTATTTT
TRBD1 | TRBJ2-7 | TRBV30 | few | CAWSVKITGGTYEQYF | TGTGCCTGGAGTGTTAAAATAACAGGGGGGACCTACGAGCAGTACTTC
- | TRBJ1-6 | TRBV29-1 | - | CSVEVRVDSPLHF | TGCAGCGTTGAAGTCCGGGTCGATTCACCCCTCCACTTT
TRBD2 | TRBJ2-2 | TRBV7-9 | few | CASSPPPRLAGNTGELFF | TGTGCCAGCAGCCCCCCACCGCGGCTAGCGGGAAACACCGGGGAGCTGTTTTTT